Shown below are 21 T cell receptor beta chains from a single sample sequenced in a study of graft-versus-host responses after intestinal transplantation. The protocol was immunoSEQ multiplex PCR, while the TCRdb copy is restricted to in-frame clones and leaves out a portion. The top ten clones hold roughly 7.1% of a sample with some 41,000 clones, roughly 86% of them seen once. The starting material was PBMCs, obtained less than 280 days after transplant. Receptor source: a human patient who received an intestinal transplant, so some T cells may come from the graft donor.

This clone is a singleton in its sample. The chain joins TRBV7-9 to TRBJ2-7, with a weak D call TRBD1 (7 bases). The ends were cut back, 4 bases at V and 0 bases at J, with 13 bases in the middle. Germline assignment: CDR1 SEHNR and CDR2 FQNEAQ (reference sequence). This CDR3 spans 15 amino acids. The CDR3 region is CASSSGGTASYEQYF. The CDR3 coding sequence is TGTGCCAGCAGCTCCGGCGGGACAGCCTCCTACGAGCAGTACTTC.

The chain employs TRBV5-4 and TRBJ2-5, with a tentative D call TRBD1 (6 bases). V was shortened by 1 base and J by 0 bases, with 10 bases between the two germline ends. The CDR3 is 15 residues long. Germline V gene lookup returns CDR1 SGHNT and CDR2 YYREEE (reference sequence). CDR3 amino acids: CASSLWTANQETQYF. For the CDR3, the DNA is TGTGCCAGCAGCTTGTGGACAGCCAACCAAGAGACCCAGTACTTC.

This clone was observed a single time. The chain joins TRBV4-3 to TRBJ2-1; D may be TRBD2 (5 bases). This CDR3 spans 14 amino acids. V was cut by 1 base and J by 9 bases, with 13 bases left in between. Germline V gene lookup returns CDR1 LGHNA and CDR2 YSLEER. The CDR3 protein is CASSQGPLGSEQFF. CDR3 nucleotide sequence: TGCGCCAGCAGCCAAGGACCCCTGGGGAGTGAGCAGTTCTTC.

The CDR3 loop reads CASPKGQPDDNSPLHF. The CDR3 nucleotides read TGCGCCAGCCCCAAGGGACAGCCGGATGATAATTCACCCCTCCACTTT. The chain employs TRBV5-1 and TRBJ1-6; 7 bases line up with TRBD1. V was pared by 7 bases and J by 5 bases, with 12 bases of the junction left unmatched. The germline gives CDR1 SGHRS, CDR2 YFSETQ. The CDR3 covers 16 residues.

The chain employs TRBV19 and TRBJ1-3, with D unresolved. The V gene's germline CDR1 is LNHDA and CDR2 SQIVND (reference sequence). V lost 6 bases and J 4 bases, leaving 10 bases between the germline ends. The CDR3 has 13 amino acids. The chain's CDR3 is CASSPLGGNTIYF. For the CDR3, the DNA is TGTGCCAGTAGCCCTCTGGGCGGAAACACCATATATTTT.

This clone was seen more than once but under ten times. The chain's CDR3 is CASSLTQGADTGELFF. The CDR3 DNA is TGTGCCAGCTCACTAACCCAGGGGGCGGACACCGGGGAGCTGTTTTTT. The chain recombines TRBV18 with TRBJ2-2, with 8 nucleotides matching TRBD1. CDR1 is KGHSH, CDR2 LQKENI, per germline. CDR3 length: 16 amino acids. V shed 4 bases and J 3 bases; nucleotides not matched to a gene: 7. Complete variable domain (other parts from reference TRBV18 and TRBJ2-2): NAGVMQNPRHLVRRRGQEARLRCSPMKGHSHVYWYRQLPEEGLKFMVYLQKENIIDESGMPKERFSAEFPKEGPSILRIQQVVRGDSAAYFCASSLTQGADTGELFFGEGSRLTVL.

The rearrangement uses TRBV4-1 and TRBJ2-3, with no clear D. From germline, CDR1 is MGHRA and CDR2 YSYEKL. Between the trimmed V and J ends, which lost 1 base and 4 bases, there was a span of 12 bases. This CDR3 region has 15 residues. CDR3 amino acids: CASSQAPPRADTQYF. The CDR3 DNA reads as TGCGCCAGCAGCCAAGCCCCTCCCAGAGCAGATACGCAGTATTTT.

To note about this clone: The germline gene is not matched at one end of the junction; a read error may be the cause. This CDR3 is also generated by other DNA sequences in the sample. CDR3 nucleotides: TGCGCCAGCAGCTCCTTTAGCGGGGGGGAAGGCACCGGGGAGCTGTTTTTT. Its protein is CASSSFSGGEGTGELFF. The chain couples TRBV9 to TRBJ2-2; 11 positions agree with TRBD2. The CDR3 is 17 residues long. Looked up from germline, CDR1 is SGDLS and CDR2 is YYNGEE.

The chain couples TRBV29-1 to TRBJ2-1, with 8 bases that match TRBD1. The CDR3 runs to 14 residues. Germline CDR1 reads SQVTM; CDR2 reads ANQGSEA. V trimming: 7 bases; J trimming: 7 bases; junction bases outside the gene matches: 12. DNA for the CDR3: TGCAGCGGATCAATCCGGACAGGGTGGAATGAGCAGTTCTTC. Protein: CSGSIRTGWNEQFF.

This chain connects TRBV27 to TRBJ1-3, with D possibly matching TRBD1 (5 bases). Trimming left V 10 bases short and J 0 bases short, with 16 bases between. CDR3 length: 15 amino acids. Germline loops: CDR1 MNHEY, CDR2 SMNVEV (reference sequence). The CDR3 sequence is CANRLGGNSGNTIYF. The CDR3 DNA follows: TGTGCCAACAGGCTGGGCGGTAACTCTGGAAACACCATATATTTT.

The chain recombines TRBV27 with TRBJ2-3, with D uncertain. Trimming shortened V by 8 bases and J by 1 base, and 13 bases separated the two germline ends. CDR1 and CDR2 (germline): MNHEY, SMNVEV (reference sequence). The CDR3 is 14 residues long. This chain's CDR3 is CASRRVAGTDTQYF. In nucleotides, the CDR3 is TGTGCCAGCCGCCGGGTAGCCGGCACAGATACGCAGTATTTT.

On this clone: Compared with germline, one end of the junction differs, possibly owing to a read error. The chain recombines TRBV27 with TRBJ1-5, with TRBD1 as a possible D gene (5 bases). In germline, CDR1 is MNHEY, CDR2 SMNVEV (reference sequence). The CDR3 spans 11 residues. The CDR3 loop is CFVGENQPQHF. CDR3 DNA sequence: TGCTTTGTGGGGGAGAATCAGCCCCAGCATTTT.

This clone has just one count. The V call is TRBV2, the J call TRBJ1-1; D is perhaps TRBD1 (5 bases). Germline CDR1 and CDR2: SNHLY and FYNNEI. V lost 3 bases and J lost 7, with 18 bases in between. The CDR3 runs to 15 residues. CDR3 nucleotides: TGTGCCAGCAGTGATTCTACGGGGGTCAGAATTGAAGCTTTCTTT. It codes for CASSDSTGVRIEAFF.

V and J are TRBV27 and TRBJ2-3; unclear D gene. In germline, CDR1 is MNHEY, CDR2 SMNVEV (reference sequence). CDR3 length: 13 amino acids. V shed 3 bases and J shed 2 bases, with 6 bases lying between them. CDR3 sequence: CASSFLATDTQYF. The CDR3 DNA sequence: TGTGCCAGCAGTTTTCTGGCCACAGATACGCAGTATTTT.

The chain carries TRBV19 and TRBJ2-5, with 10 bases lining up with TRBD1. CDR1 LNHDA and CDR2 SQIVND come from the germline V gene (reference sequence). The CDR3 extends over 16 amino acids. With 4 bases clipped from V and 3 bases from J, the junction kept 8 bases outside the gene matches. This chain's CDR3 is CASSTRTGGAEETQYF. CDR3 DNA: TGTGCCAGTAGTACCCGGACAGGGGGGGCTGAAGAGACCCAGTACTTC.

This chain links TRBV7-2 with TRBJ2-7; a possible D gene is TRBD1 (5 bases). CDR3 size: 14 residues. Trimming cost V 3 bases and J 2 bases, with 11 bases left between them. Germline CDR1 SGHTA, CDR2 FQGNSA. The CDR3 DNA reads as TGTGCCAGCAGCTTCAACACAGGTACCTACGAGCAGTACTTC. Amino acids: CASSFNTGTYEQYF.

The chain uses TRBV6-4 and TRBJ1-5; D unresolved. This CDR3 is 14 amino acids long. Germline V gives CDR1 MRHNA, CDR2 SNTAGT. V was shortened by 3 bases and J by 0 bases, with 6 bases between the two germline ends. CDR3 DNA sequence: TGTGCCAGCAGTGAGGGATATAGCAATCAGCCCCAGCATTTT. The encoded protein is CASSEGYSNQPQHF.

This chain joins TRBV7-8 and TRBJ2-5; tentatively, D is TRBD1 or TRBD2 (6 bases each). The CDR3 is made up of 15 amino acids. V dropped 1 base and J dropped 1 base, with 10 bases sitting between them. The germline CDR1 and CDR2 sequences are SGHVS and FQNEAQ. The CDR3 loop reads CASSLGWGAQETQYF. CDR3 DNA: TGTGCCAGCAGCTTAGGGTGGGGGGCCCAAGAGACCCAGTACTTC.

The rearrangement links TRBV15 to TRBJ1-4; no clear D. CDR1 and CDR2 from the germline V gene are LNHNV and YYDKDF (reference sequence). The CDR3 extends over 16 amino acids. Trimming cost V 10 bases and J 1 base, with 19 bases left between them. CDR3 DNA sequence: TGTGCCATGTACACCTGGTCCCCACAAACTAATGAAAAACTGTTTTTT. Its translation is CAMYTWSPQTNEKLFF.

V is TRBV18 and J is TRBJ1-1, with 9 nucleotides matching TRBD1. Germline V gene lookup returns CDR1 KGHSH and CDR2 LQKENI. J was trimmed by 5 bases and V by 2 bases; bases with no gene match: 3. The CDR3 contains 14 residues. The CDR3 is CASSPEQGATEAFF. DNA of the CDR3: TGTGCCAGCTCACCAGAACAGGGGGCAACTGAAGCTTTCTTT. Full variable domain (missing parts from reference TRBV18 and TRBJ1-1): NAGVMQNPRHLVRRRGQEARLRCSPMKGHSHVYWYRQLPEEGLKFMVYLQKENIIDESGMPKERFSAEFPKEGPSILRIQQVVRGDSAAYFCASSPEQGATEAFFGQGTRLTVV.

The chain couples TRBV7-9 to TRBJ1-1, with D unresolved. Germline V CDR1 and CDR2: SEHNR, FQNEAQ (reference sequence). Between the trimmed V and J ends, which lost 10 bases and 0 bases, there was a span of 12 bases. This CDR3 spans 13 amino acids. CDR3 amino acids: CATNVALNTEAFF. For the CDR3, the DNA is TGTGCCACCAACGTGGCCCTGAACACTGAAGCTTTCTTT. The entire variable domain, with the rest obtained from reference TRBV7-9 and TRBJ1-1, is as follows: DTGVSQNPRHKITKRGQNVTFRCDPISEHNRLYWYRQTLGQGPEFLTYFQNEAQLEKSRLLSDRFSAERPKGSFSTLEIQRTEQGDSAMYLCATNVALNTEAFFGQGTRLTVV.